Listed here is a single TCR beta chain. The sample originates from a study of blood T cell repertoires in COVID-19. Overall study context: The study drew acute and convalescent COVID-19 samples from the United States, Italy and Spain.

The assay was immunoSEQ multiplex PCR, and TCRdb's table has in-frame clones only and misses some. The table shows approximately 81,000 clones, with approximately 78% occurring only once. From germline, CDR1 is KGHDR and CDR2 SFDVKD. There are 15 residues in the CDR3. V dropped 3 bases and J dropped 5 bases, with 15 bases sitting between them. V gene TRBV24-1 combines with J gene TRBJ2-5, with a weak D call TRBD2 (5 bases). The source is a human donor in a cohort sampled during active COVID-19. Sequencing was carried out using peripheral blood. CDR3 sequence reads: CATSDKGSDGETQYF. The CDR3 DNA follows: TGTGCCACCAGTGATAAGGGTAGCGACGGGGAGACCCAGTACTTC.